This T cell receptor (beta chain) was identified in a study of blood T cell repertoires in COVID-19. All enrollees were roughly 18 to 89 years old and from 25 or so US areas. Clinical history as reported by participants underpinned cohort assignment. Measured with immunoSEQ multiplex PCR; TCRdb has only the in-frame clones, and not every one. The top ten clones hold 1% to 1.3% of a sample with some 390,000 clones, roughly nine tenths of them seen once. Trimming removed 0 bases from V and 0 bases from J; junction bases left unmatched: 0. Per the germline V gene, CDR1 is SGHTA and CDR2 is FQGNSA. CDR3 length: 16 residues.

This chain uses TRBV7-2 with TRBJ2-1, with 9 bases that match TRBD1. The clonotype comes from a man aged 25-45 years who had recovered from COVID-19. Sequencing was performed on PBMCs or T cells enriched from blood (not recorded which). The chain's CDR3 is CASSLAQGASYNEQFF. The CDR3 DNA reads as TGTGCCAGCAGCTTAGCACAGGGGGCCTCCTACAATGAGCAGTTCTTC.